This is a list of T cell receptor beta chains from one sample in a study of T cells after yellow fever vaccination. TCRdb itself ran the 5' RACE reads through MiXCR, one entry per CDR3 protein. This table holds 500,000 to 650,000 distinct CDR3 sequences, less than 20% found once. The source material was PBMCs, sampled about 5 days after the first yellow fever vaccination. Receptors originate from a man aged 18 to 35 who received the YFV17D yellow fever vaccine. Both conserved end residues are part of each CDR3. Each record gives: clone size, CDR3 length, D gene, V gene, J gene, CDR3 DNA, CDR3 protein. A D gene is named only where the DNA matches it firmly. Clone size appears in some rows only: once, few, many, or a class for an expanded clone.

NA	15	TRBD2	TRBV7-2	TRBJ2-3	TGTGCCAGCAGCACCCAACTAGCGGGGTTGGATACGCAGTATTTT	CASSTQLAGLDTQYF
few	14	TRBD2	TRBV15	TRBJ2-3	TGTGCCACCAGCCAAGGACTAGCTGGGGATACGCAGTATTTT	CATSQGLAGDTQYF
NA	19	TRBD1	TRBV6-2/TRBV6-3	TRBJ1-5	TGTGCCAGCAGTTACTCCGGCAGGGGGCCTGAAAATAGCAATCAGCCCCAGCATTTT	CASSYSGRGPENSNQPQHF
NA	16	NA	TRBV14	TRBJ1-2	TGTGCCAGCAGCCAAGAATTGGGGGGCGCCTATTATGGCTACACCTTC	CASSQELGGAYYGYTF
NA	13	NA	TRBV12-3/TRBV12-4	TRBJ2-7	TGTGCCAGCAGTTTAGACACCCACTACGAGCAGTACTTC	CASSLDTHYEQYF
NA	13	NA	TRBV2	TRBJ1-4	TGTGCCAGCAGTGAGGGCGGAGGTGAAAAACTGTTTTTT	CASSEGGGEKLFF
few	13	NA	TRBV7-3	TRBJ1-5	TGTGCCAGCAGCGCGAGACAGGTCACGCCCCAGCATTTT	CASSARQVTPQHF
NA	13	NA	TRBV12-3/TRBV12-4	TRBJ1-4	TGTGCCAGCGGGCGGGAAACTAATGAAAAACTGTTTTTT	CASGRETNEKLFF
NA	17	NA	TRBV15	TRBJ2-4	TGTGCCACCAGCGCAAAACTCGGACGGAATCCCAAAAACATTCAGTACTTC	CATSAKLGRNPKNIQYF
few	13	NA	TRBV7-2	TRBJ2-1	TGTGCCAGCCGGGGCCAGCCCGCCGATGAGCAGTTCTTC	CASRGQPADEQFF
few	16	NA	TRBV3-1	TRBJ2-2	TGTGCCAGCAGCCATGGAGTGCAGCCGAACACCGGGGAGCTGTTTTTT	CASSHGVQPNTGELFF
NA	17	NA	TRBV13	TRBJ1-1	TGTGCCAGCAGCTTAGTTCCAGGGAGCGGCGGGAACACTGAAGCTTTCTTT	CASSLVPGSGGNTEAFF
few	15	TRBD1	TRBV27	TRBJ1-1	TGTGCCAGCAGTTTGAGGACAGGGAGGGCCACTGAAGCTTTCTTT	CASSLRTGRATEAFF
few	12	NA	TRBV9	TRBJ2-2	TGTGCCAGCAGCGCTAGTGGGGCGGAGCTGTTTTTT	CASSASGAELFF
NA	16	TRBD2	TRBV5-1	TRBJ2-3	TGCGCCAGCGGGGGAATGACTAGCGGGGGTACAGATACGCAGTATTTT	CASGGMTSGGTDTQYF
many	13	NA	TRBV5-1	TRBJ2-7	TGCGCCAGCAGCTTGGCCGGCACTCCTGAGCAGTACTTC	CASSLAGTPEQYF
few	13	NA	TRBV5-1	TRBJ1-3	TGCGCCAGCAGCTTGGACACTGGAAACACCATATATTTT	CASSLDTGNTIYF
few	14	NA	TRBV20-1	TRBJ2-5	TGCAGTGCTAGAACCCCTACCCGGGTCGAGACCCAGTACTTC	CSARTPTRVETQYF
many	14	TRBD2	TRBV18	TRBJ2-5	TGTGCCAGCTCACCGAGACTAGCGGAAGAGACCCAGTACTTC	CASSPRLAEETQYF
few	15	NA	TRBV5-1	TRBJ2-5	TGCGCCAGCAGCTTGAGTTTAGGCAGGATAGAGACCCAGTACTTC	CASSLSLGRIETQYF
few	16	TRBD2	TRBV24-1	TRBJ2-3	TGTGCCACCAGTGATTTGCGGGGACTAAGCACAGATACGCAGTATTTT	CATSDLRGLSTDTQYF
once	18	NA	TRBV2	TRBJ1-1	TGTGCCTTCAGTCCGCCAGTGGGATCCAGGAAAATGAACACTGAAGCTTTCTTT	CAFSPPVGSRKMNTEAFF
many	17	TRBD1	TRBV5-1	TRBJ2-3	TGCGCCAGCAGCAGGGACAGGGGTGTTAGGGGCACAGATACGCAGTATTTT	CASSRDRGVRGTDTQYF
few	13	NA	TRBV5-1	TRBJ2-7	TGCGCCAGCAGCGAGAGGGGGGGGAACGAGCAGTACTTC	CASSERGGNEQYF
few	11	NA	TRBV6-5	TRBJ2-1	TGTGCCAGCAGTTACCTCAGTGAGCAGTTCTTC	CASSYLSEQFF
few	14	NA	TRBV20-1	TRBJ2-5	TGCAGTGCTAGAAGAGGGGCTTTCCAAGAGACCCAGTACTTC	CSARRGAFQETQYF
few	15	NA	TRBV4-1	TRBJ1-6	TGCGCCAGCAGCGCCCGGACGGGGCAGAATTCACCCCTCCACTTT	CASSARTGQNSPLHF